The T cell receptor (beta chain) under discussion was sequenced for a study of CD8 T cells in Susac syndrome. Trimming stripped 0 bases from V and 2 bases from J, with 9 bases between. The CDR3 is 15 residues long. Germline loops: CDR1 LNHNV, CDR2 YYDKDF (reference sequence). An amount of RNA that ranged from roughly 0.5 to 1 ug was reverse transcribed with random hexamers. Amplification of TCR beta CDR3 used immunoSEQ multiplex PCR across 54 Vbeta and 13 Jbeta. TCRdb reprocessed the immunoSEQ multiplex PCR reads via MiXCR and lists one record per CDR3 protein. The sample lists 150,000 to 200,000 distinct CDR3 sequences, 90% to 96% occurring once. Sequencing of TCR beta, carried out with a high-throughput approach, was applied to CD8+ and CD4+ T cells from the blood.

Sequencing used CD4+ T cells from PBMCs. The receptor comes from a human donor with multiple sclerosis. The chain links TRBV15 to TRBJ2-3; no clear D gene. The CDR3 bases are TGTGCCACCAGCAGAGATATGGGCTACACAGATACGCAGTATTTT. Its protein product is CATSRDMGYTDTQYF.